This T cell receptor beta chain was retrieved from a study of pediatric ulcerative colitis. Study-wide results and limits: Clonal expansions reduced rectal repertoire diversity in acute severe colitis. All ulcerative colitis patients, but no controls, carried two rectal clonotypes.

CDR3 size: 13 residues. The germline CDR1 and CDR2 sequences are SGHDT and YYEEEE. V gave up 1 base and J gave up 5 bases; unmatched junction bases: 2. The data were produced by immunoSEQ multiplex PCR, yet TCRdb's version contains in-frame clones alone and is incomplete. The sample holds 65,000 or so clones; roughly nine tenths are singletons and the top ten take approximately 3.7%. As concerns this clone: The antigen is not known.

This sequence joins TRBV5-6 and TRBJ2-7; 8 bases align to TRBD1. This TCR came from a boy younger than 18 with severe ulcerative colitis. The sequenced sample was blood. Written as DNA, the CDR3 is TGTGCCAGCAGCTTGCAGGGGGCTGACGAGCAGTACTTC. It codes for CASSLQGADEQYF.